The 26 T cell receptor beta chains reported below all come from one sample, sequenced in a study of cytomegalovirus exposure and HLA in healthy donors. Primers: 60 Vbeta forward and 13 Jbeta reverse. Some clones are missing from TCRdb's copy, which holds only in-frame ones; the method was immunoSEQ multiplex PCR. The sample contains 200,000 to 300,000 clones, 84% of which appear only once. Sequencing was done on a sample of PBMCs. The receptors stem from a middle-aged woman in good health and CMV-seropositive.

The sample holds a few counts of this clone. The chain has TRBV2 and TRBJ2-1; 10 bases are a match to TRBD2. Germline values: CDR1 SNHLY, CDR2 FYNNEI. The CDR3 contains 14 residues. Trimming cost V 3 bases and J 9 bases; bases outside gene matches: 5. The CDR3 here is CASSDDSGGAEQFF. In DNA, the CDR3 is TGTGCCAGCAGTGACGACAGCGGGGGGGCTGAGCAGTTCTTC.

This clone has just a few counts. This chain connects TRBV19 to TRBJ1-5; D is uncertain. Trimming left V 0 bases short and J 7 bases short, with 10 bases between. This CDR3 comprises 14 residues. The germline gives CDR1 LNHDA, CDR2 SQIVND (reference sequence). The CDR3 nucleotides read TGTGCCAGTAGTATAGATCTATCTACCCAGCCCCAGCATTTT. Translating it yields CASSIDLSTQPQHF.

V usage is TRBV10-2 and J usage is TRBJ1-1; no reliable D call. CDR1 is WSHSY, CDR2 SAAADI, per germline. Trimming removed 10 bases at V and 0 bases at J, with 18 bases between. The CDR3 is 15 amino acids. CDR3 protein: CATRSAGGLNTEAFF. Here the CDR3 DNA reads TGCGCCACAAGGAGCGCAGGAGGACTGAACACTGAAGCTTTCTTT.

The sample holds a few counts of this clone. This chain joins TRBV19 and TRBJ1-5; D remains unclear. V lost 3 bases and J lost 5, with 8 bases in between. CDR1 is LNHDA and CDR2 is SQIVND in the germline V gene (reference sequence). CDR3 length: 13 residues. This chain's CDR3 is CASSIGYYQPQHF. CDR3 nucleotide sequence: TGTGCCAGTAGTATCGGGTACTATCAGCCCCAGCATTTT.

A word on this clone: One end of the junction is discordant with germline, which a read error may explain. CDR3 bases: TGTGCTAGCAGCCCAGTGGCAGGGGGGCCCTACGAGCAGTACTTC. Residues: CASSPVAGGPYEQYF. This rearrangement joins TRBV7-7 to TRBJ2-7; D perhaps matches TRBD1 (7 bases). From germline, CDR1 is SSHAT and CDR2 FNYEAQ (reference sequence). This CDR3 is 15 amino acids long.

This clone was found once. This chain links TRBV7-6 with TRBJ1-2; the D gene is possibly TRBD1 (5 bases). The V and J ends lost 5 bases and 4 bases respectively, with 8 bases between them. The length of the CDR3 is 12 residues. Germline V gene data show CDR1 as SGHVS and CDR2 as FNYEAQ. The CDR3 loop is CASSRDSYGYTF. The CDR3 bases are TGTGCCAGCAGCCGAGACAGCTATGGCTACACCTTC.

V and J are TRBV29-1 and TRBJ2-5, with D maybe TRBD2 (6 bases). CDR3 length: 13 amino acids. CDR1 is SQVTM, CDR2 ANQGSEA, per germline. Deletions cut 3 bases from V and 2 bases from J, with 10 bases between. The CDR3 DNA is TGCAGCGTTGAGTGGACTAAACAAGAGACCCAGTACTTC. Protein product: CSVEWTKQETQYF.

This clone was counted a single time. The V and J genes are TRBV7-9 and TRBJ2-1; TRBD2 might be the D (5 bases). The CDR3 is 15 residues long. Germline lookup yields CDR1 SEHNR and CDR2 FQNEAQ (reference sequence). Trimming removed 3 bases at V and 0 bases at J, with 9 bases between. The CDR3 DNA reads TGTGCCAGCAGCTTTAGCGCGAGCTCCTACAATGAGCAGTTCTTC. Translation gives CASSFSASSYNEQFF. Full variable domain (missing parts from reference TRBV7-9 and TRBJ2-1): DTGVSQNPRHKITKRGQNVTFRCDPISEHNRLYWYRQTLGQGPEFLTYFQNEAQLEKSRLLSDRFSAERPKGSFSTLEIQRTEQGDSAMYLCASSFSASSYNEQFFGPGTRLTVL.

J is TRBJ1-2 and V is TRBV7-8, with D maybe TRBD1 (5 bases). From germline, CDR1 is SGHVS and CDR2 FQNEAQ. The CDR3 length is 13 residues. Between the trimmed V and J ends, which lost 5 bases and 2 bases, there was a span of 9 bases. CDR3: CASSLDTNYGYTF. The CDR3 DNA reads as TGTGCCAGCAGCCTGGACACAAACTATGGCTACACCTTC.

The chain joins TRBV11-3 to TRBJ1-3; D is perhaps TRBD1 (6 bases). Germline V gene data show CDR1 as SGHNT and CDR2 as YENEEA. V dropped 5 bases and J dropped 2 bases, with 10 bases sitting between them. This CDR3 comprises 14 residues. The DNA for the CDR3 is TGTGCCAGCAGCCAGACAGGAACTGGAAACACCATATATTTT. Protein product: CASSQTGTGNTIYF.

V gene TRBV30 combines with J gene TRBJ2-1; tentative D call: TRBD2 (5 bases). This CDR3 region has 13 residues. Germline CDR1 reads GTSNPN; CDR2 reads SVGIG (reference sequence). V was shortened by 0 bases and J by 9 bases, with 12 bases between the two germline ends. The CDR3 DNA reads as TGTGCCTGGAGTGTAGGGTTCGCGGGTGAGCAGTTCTTC. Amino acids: CAWSVGFAGEQFF.

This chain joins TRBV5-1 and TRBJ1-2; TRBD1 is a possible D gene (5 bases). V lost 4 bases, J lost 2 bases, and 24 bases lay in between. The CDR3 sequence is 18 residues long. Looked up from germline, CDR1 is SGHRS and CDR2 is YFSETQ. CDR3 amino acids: CASSPLGLFTGGNYGYTF. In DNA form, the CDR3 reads TGCGCCAGCAGCCCCCTCGGGTTGTTTACGGGGGGGAACTATGGCTACACCTTC.

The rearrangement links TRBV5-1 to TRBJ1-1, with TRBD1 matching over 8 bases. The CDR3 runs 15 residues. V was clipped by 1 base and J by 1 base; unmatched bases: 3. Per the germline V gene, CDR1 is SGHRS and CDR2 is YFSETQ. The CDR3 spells CASSLRTGRNTEAFF. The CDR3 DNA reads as TGCGCCAGCAGCTTGAGGACAGGGCGGAACACTGAAGCTTTCTTT.

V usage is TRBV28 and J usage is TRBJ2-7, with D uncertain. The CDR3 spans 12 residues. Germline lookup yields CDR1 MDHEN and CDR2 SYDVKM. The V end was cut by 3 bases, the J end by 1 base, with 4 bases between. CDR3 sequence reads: CASSLSSYEQYF. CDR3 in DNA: TGTGCCAGCAGTTTGTCTTCCTACGAGCAGTACTTC.

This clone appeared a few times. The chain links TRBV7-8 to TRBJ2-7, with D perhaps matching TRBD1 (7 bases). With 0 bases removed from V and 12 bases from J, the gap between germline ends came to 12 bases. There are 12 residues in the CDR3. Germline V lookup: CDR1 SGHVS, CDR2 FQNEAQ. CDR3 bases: TGTGCCAGCAGCTTAGCCGGGGGACAGCGGTACTTC. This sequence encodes CASSLAGGQRYF.

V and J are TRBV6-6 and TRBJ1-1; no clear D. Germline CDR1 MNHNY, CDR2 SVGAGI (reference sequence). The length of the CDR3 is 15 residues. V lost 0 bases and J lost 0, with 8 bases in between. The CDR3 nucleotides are TGTGCCAGCAGTTACTCGTCCGGGTTGAACACTGAAGCTTTCTTT. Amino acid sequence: CASSYSSGLNTEAFF.

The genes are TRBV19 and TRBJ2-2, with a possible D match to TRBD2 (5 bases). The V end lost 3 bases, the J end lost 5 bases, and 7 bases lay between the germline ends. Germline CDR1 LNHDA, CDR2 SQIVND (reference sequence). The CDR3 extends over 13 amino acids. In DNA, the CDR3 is TGTGCCAGTAGTATTCGAGGGACCGGGGAGCTGTTTTTT. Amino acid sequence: CASSIRGTGELFF.

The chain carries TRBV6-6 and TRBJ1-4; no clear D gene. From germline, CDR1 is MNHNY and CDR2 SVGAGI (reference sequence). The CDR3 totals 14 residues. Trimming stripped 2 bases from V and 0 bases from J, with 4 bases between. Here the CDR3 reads CASSYTATNEKLFF. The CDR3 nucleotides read TGTGCCAGCAGTTACACAGCAACTAATGAAAAACTGTTTTTT.

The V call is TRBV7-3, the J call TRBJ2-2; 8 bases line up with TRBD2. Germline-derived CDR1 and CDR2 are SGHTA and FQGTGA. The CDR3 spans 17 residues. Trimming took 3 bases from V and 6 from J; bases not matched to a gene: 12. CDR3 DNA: TGTGCCAGCAGCTTGATTAGCGGGATAACCTCCCCCGGGGAGCTGTTTTTT. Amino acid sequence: CASSLISGITSPGELFF.

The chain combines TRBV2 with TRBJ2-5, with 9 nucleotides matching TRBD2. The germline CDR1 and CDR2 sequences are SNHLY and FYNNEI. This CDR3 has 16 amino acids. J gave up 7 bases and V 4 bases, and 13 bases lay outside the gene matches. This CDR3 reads CASSAGLAGQMGTQYF. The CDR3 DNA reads TGTGCCAGCAGTGCGGGACTAGCCGGACAGATGGGGACCCAGTACTTC.

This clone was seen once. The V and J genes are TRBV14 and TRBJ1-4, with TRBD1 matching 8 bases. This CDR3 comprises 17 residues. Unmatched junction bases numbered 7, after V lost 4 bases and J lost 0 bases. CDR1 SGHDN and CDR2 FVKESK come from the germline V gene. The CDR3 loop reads CASSPQGAVATNEKLFF. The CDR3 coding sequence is TGTGCCAGCAGCCCGCAGGGGGCCGTTGCAACTAATGAAAAACTGTTTTTT.

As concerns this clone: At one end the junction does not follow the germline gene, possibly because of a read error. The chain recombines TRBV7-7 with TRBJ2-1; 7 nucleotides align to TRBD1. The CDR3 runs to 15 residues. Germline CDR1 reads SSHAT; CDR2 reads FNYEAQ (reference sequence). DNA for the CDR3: TGTGCTAGCAGCTTAACAGGGGAGCCAAGGGATGAGCAGTTCTTC. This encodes CASSLTGEPRDEQFF.

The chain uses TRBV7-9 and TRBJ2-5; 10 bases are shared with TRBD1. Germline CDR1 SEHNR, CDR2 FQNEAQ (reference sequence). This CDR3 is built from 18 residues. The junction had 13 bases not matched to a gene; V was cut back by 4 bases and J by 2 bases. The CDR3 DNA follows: TGTGCCAGCAGCTCCCGGGACAGGGGACTCGTAGTTCAAGAGACCCAGTACTTC. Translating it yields CASSSRDRGLVVQETQYF.

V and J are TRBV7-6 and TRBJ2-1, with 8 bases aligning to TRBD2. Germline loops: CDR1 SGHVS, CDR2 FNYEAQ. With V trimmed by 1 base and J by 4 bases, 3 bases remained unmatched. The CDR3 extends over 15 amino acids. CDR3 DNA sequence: TGTGCCAGCAGCTTAGGGACTAGCAGATACAATGAGCAGTTCTTC. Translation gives CASSLGTSRYNEQFF.

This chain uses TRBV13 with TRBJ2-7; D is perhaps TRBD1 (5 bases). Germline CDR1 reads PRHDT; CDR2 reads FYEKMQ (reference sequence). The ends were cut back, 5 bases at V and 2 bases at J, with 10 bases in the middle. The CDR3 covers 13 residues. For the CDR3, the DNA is TGTGCCAGCAGCCAATGGGGCACCTACGAGCAGTACTTC. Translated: CASSQWGTYEQYF.

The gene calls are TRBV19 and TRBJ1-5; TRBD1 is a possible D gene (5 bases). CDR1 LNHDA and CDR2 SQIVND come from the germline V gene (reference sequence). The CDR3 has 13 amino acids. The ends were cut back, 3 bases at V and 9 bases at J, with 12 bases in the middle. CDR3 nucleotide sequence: TGTGCCAGTAGTATCGGGGGAGGCCGGCCCCAGCATTTT. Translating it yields CASSIGGGRPQHF.